A selection of T cell receptor beta chains follows, all from one sample in a study of Tregs in tolerant kidney transplant recipients. The assay was immunoSEQ multiplex PCR, and TCRdb's table has in-frame clones only and misses some. This table has some 250,000 clones, about 80% appearing once. Sequenced material: CD4+ T cells from blood. The receptors come from a human donor in good health. Each CDR3 is given with its conserved first and last residue. Each record gives: V gene, CDR3 length, J gene, clone size, CDR3 protein. Some rows mark clone size as missing; the rest say once, few, many or name a class of expanded clone.

>TRBV19|14|TRBJ1-1|-
CASSIDWGSTEAFF
>TRBV27|14|TRBJ2-2|once
CASRQITNTGELFF
>TRBV7-9|16|TRBJ2-5|-
CASSLRRQGALETQYF
>TRBV6-6|14|TRBJ1-2|-
CASRGQGGNYGYTF
>TRBV4-1|17|TRBJ1-5|-
CASSQGLRGRKNQPQHF
>TRBV6-5|16|TRBJ2-7|-
CASSYSSSSLVYEQYF
>TRBV29-1|14|TRBJ1-3|-
CSVLTGGSGNTIYF
>TRBV5-4|13|TRBJ1-2|-
CASSPSRGDGYTF
>TRBV6-5|9|TRBJ1-5|-
CAGDQPQHF
>TRBV5-1|16|TRBJ1-1|-
CASSLPGTGLNTEAFF
>TRBV30|14|TRBJ1-2|once
CAWSVSHQGYGYTF
>TRBV30|15|TRBJ2-6|few
CAWSVRGSGANVLTF
>TRBV6-5|14|TRBJ1-1|-
CASSYQGVRTEAFF
>TRBV7-9|15|TRBJ2-1|-
CASSFRLAGGDEQFF
>TRBV9|14|TRBJ1-1|once
CASSVGGVSTEAFF
>TRBV7-9|14|TRBJ1-2|-
CASSRSRDFYGYTF
>TRBV11-1|16|TRBJ2-5|-
CASSLAANMRQETQYF
>TRBV5-6|11|TRBJ1-3|-
CASSFGNTIYF
>TRBV6-6|13|TRBJ2-7|once
CASSYSPQYEQYF
>TRBV4-1|17|TRBJ2-6|-
CASSQSTGFSGANVLTF
>TRBV10-3|14|TRBJ1-2|-
CAIATGGSGSGYTF
>TRBV19|13|TRBJ1-1|-
CASSGGQNTEAFF
>TRBV29-1|13|TRBJ2-1|-
CSGQDLRGNEQFF
>TRBV7-6|16|TRBJ2-1|once
CASSLRAEGSYNEQFF
>TRBV5-8|14|TRBJ2-7|few
CASSLWTGSYEQYF
>TRBV5-1|15|TRBJ1-3|-
CASSPWTGGGNTIYF
>TRBV7-9|14|TRBJ1-2|-
CASSLASGPYGYTF
>TRBV5-1|17|TRBJ1-6|-
CASSSTTGGVTNSPLHF
>TRBV11-2|17|TRBJ1-1|-
CASSLAWGGTVGTEAFF
>TRBV10-1|14|TRBJ2-5|-
CASSRTKAQETQYF
>TRBV5-4|16|TRBJ2-3|-
CASSPPLTTSTDTQYF